Listed below are T cell receptor beta chains from one sample, sequenced in a study of blood T cell repertoires in COVID-19. Only in-frame clones appear in the TCRdb table, and some are missing; sequencing was by immunoSEQ multiplex PCR. The table lists approximately 100,000 clones, 88% of them singletons. The material sequenced was peripheral blood. These receptors were taken from a woman in her sixties or seventies with acute or convalescent COVID-19. The CDR3 runs from the conserved cysteine through the conserved F or W. Fields, in order: D gene, V gene, J gene, clone size, CDR3 protein, CDR3 DNA. A D gene is named only where the DNA matches it firmly. Clone size is stated in some rows and not others, as once, few, many or a class when expanded.

d_call: TRBD2; v_call: TRBV3-1/TRBV3-2; j_call: TRBJ2-1; clone_size: NA; cdr3_aa: CASSQERSRLAKISYNEQFF; cdr3_nt: TGTGCCAGCAGCCAAGAACGGAGCCGACTAGCGAAGATATCCTACAATGAGCAGTTCTTC
d_call: NA; v_call: TRBV28; j_call: TRBJ1-2; clone_size: NA; cdr3_aa: CASSSIGGDYGYTF; cdr3_nt: TGTGCCAGCAGTTCGATTGGGGGGGACTATGGCTACACCTTC
d_call: NA; v_call: TRBV7-9; j_call: TRBJ1-1; clone_size: few; cdr3_aa: CASSPPRTDTEAFF; cdr3_nt: TGTGCCAGCAGCCCGCCGCGGACTGACACTGAAGCTTTCTTT
d_call: NA; v_call: TRBV10-3; j_call: TRBJ2-2; clone_size: NA; cdr3_aa: CAISESPGRNTGELFF; cdr3_nt: TGTGCCATCAGTGAGTCCCCTGGGCGGAACACCGGGGAGCTGTTTTTT
d_call: NA; v_call: TRBV9; j_call: TRBJ2-1; clone_size: NA; cdr3_aa: CASSPLGLLYNEQFF; cdr3_nt: TGTGCCAGCAGCCCCCTGGGGCTCCTCTACAATGAGCAGTTCTTC
d_call: TRBD2; v_call: TRBV7-2; j_call: TRBJ2-1; clone_size: NA; cdr3_aa: CASSLRDTGLAGVNEQFF; cdr3_nt: TGTGCCAGCAGCTTACGCGATACGGGACTAGCGGGAGTCAATGAGCAGTTCTTC
d_call: NA; v_call: TRBV7-2; j_call: TRBJ1-2; clone_size: NA; cdr3_aa: CASSSTGTNYGYTF; cdr3_nt: TGTGCCAGCAGCTCCACAGGGACCAACTATGGCTACACCTTC
d_call: NA; v_call: TRBV5-1; j_call: TRBJ1-3; clone_size: NA; cdr3_aa: CASRRGSAGNTIYF; cdr3_nt: TGCGCCAGCAGGCGAGGTAGCGCTGGAAACACCATATATTTT
d_call: TRBD1; v_call: TRBV6-5; j_call: TRBJ1-2; clone_size: NA; cdr3_aa: CASRTGSGYYGYTF; cdr3_nt: TGTGCCAGCAGGACAGGGTCTGGGTACTATGGCTACACCTTC
d_call: NA; v_call: TRBV3-1/TRBV3-2; j_call: TRBJ2-6; clone_size: NA; cdr3_aa: CASSQWASGANVLTF; cdr3_nt: TGTGCCAGCAGCCAATGGGCCTCTGGGGCCAACGTCCTGACTTTC
d_call: TRBD1; v_call: TRBV5-1; j_call: TRBJ2-2; clone_size: NA; cdr3_aa: CASSITTGANTGELFF; cdr3_nt: TGCGCCAGCAGCATAACGACAGGGGCGAACACCGGGGAGCTGTTTTTT
d_call: NA; v_call: TRBV6-6; j_call: TRBJ2-5; clone_size: NA; cdr3_aa: CASSPQETQYF; cdr3_nt: TGTGCCAGCAGTCCTCAAGAGACCCAGTACTTC
d_call: NA; v_call: TRBV27; j_call: TRBJ2-3; clone_size: NA; cdr3_aa: CASRRQSTDTQYF; cdr3_nt: TGTGCCAGCAGGCGACAGAGCACAGATACGCAGTATTTT
d_call: NA; v_call: TRBV24-1; j_call: TRBJ2-1; clone_size: NA; cdr3_aa: CATSDPSLPNEQFF; cdr3_nt: TGTGCCACCAGTGATCCCAGTTTACCCAATGAGCAGTTCTTC
d_call: NA; v_call: TRBV18; j_call: TRBJ2-1; clone_size: few; cdr3_aa: CASSPLGRSSYNEQFF; cdr3_nt: TGTGCCAGCTCACCCCTCGGTCGAAGCTCCTACAATGAGCAGTTCTTC
d_call: NA; v_call: TRBV5-1; j_call: TRBJ2-1; clone_size: NA; cdr3_aa: CASSRLDSYNEQFF; cdr3_nt: TGCGCCAGCAGCAGACTTGACTCCTACAATGAGCAGTTCTTC
d_call: NA; v_call: TRBV11-3; j_call: TRBJ1-1; clone_size: NA; cdr3_aa: CASSLGQPAPHEAFF; cdr3_nt: TGTGCCAGCAGCTTAGGACAGCCAGCGCCGCATGAAGCTTTCTTT
d_call: TRBD1; v_call: TRBV18; j_call: TRBJ2-5; clone_size: NA; cdr3_aa: CASSQEDRGYQETQYF; cdr3_nt: TGTGCCAGCTCTCAGGAGGACAGGGGGTACCAAGAGACCCAGTACTTC
d_call: TRBD1; v_call: TRBV29-1; j_call: TRBJ2-5; clone_size: NA; cdr3_aa: CSGRDRGRQETQYF; cdr3_nt: TGCAGCGGCAGGGACAGGGGGCGGCAAGAGACCCAGTACTTC
d_call: TRBD1; v_call: TRBV4-1; j_call: TRBJ1-2; clone_size: NA; cdr3_aa: CASSQGRGPYGYTF; cdr3_nt: TGCGCCAGCAGCCAAGGGAGGGGGCCTTATGGCTACACCTTC
d_call: NA; v_call: TRBV12-5; j_call: TRBJ1-1; clone_size: NA; cdr3_aa: CASGLTTGEAFF; cdr3_nt: TGTGCTAGTGGTTTGACTACAGGGGAAGCTTTCTTT
d_call: TRBD1; v_call: TRBV28; j_call: TRBJ1-2; clone_size: NA; cdr3_aa: CASRRQGRRGYGYTF; cdr3_nt: TGTGCCAGCAGACGACAGGGGAGGCGAGGGTATGGCTACACCTTC
d_call: TRBD2; v_call: TRBV2; j_call: TRBJ2-3; clone_size: NA; cdr3_aa: CASSDRLAGATDTQYF; cdr3_nt: TGTGCCAGCAGTGACCGACTAGCGGGAGCCACAGATACGCAGTATTTT
d_call: TRBD1; v_call: TRBV9; j_call: TRBJ1-1; clone_size: NA; cdr3_aa: CASSIRQGAEAFF; cdr3_nt: TGTGCCAGCAGCATTCGGCAGGGGGCAGAAGCTTTCTTT
d_call: TRBD2; v_call: TRBV19; j_call: TRBJ2-5; clone_size: NA; cdr3_aa: CASSTPGGAGLETQYF; cdr3_nt: TGTGCCAGTAGTACCCCGGGAGGGGCGGGGCTAGAGACCCAGTACTTC
d_call: NA; v_call: TRBV19; j_call: TRBJ2-1; clone_size: NA; cdr3_aa: CASSMSGRNPYNEQFF; cdr3_nt: TGTGCCAGTAGTATGAGCGGCAGGAACCCCTACAATGAGCAGTTCTTC
d_call: TRBD1; v_call: TRBV5-1; j_call: TRBJ1-4; clone_size: NA; cdr3_aa: CASSSDRVEEKLFF; cdr3_nt: TGCGCCAGCAGCTCGGACAGGGTGGAGGAAAAACTGTTTTTT
d_call: TRBD2; v_call: TRBV5-6; j_call: TRBJ2-1; clone_size: NA; cdr3_aa: CASSPPTSGHYNEQFF; cdr3_nt: TGTGCCAGCAGCCCGCCGACTAGCGGGCACTACAATGAGCAGTTCTTC
d_call: NA; v_call: TRBV12-3/TRBV12-4; j_call: TRBJ2-5; clone_size: NA; cdr3_aa: CASSLTGETQYF; cdr3_nt: TGTGCCAGCAGCTTAACCGGAGAGACCCAGTACTTC
d_call: TRBD2; v_call: TRBV20-1; j_call: TRBJ2-1; clone_size: NA; cdr3_aa: CSASKEGGGWQFF; cdr3_nt: TGCAGTGCTAGTAAAGAGGGCGGGGGTTGGCAGTTCTTC
d_call: TRBD1; v_call: TRBV19; j_call: TRBJ1-5; clone_size: few; cdr3_aa: CASSDRALHNQPQHF; cdr3_nt: TGTGCCAGCTCGGACAGGGCCCTTCACAATCAGCCCCAGCATTTT
d_call: TRBD1; v_call: TRBV5-1; j_call: TRBJ2-2; clone_size: NA; cdr3_aa: CASTGTGGTGELFF; cdr3_nt: TGCGCCAGCACTGGGACAGGGGGCACCGGGGAGCTGTTTTTT
d_call: NA; v_call: TRBV5-1; j_call: TRBJ2-1; clone_size: NA; cdr3_aa: CASSLLNEQFF; cdr3_nt: TGCGCCAGCAGCTTACTCAATGAGCAGTTCTTC
d_call: TRBD2; v_call: TRBV19; j_call: TRBJ2-3; clone_size: NA; cdr3_aa: CASSTQRDIHTDTQYF; cdr3_nt: TGTGCCAGTAGTACCCAGCGGGATATACACACAGATACGCAGTATTTT
d_call: TRBD2; v_call: TRBV5-1; j_call: TRBJ2-2; clone_size: NA; cdr3_aa: CASSLAGLAGSTGELFF; cdr3_nt: TGCGCCAGCAGCTTGGCCGGGCTAGCGGGGTCCACCGGGGAGCTGTTTTTT
d_call: NA; v_call: TRBV7-2; j_call: TRBJ1-2; clone_size: NA; cdr3_aa: CASSLRPGDGYTF; cdr3_nt: TGTGCCAGCAGCTTAAGGCCAGGGGATGGCTACACCTTC
d_call: TRBD1; v_call: TRBV5-1; j_call: TRBJ1-6; clone_size: NA; cdr3_aa: CATRDSPNSPLHF; cdr3_nt: TGCGCCACTCGGGACAGCCCTAATTCACCCCTCCACTTT
d_call: NA; v_call: TRBV6-6; j_call: TRBJ1-2; clone_size: NA; cdr3_aa: CASSSTNYGYTF; cdr3_nt: TGTGCCAGCAGCTCCACAAACTATGGCTACACCTTC
d_call: NA; v_call: TRBV19; j_call: TRBJ1-1; clone_size: NA; cdr3_aa: CASSMLENTEAFF; cdr3_nt: TGTGCCAGTAGCATGCTAGAGAACACTGAAGCTTTCTTT
d_call: TRBD2; v_call: TRBV5-1; j_call: TRBJ2-3; clone_size: once; cdr3_aa: CASSPLGRGTEGLAGGPPPDTQYF; cdr3_nt: TGCGCCAGCAGCCCCCTGGGCAGAGGGACCGAGGGACTAGCGGGAGGGCCCCCTCCAGATACGCAGTATTTT
d_call: TRBD2; v_call: TRBV11-3; j_call: TRBJ2-1; clone_size: NA; cdr3_aa: CASSLGLAGAGGEQFF; cdr3_nt: TGTGCCAGCAGCTTAGGACTAGCGGGAGCCGGCGGGGAGCAGTTCTTC
d_call: TRBD1; v_call: TRBV5-1; j_call: TRBJ1-6; clone_size: NA; cdr3_aa: CASSTGQEHSPLHF; cdr3_nt: TGCGCCAGCAGCACGGGACAGGAGCATTCACCCCTCCACTTT
d_call: TRBD1; v_call: TRBV24-1; j_call: TRBJ1-1; clone_size: NA; cdr3_aa: CATSPTGGKDTEAFF; cdr3_nt: TGTGCCACCAGTCCCACAGGGGGGAAGGACACTGAAGCTTTCTTT
d_call: NA; v_call: TRBV10-1; j_call: TRBJ2-5; clone_size: NA; cdr3_aa: CASSERAGGTQYF; cdr3_nt: TGCGCCAGCAGTGAAAGGGCCGGGGGGACCCAGTACTTC
d_call: NA; v_call: TRBV2; j_call: TRBJ1-3; clone_size: NA; cdr3_aa: CASSPGTTSGNTIYF; cdr3_nt: TGTGCCAGCAGCCCGGGGACTACCTCTGGAAACACCATATATTTT
d_call: TRBD2; v_call: TRBV3-1/TRBV3-2; j_call: TRBJ2-1; clone_size: NA; cdr3_aa: CASSPTSGTYNEQFF; cdr3_nt: TGTGCCAGCAGCCCAACTAGCGGAACCTACAATGAGCAGTTCTTC
d_call: NA; v_call: TRBV30; j_call: TRBJ1-2; clone_size: NA; cdr3_aa: CAWSSVGARSYGYTF; cdr3_nt: TGTGCCTGGAGTTCAGTGGGGGCCCGGAGCTATGGCTACACCTTC
d_call: TRBD1; v_call: TRBV19; j_call: TRBJ1-1; clone_size: NA; cdr3_aa: CASSGQGWNTEAFF; cdr3_nt: TGTGCCAGTAGCGGACAGGGTTGGAACACTGAAGCTTTCTTT
d_call: TRBD1; v_call: TRBV28; j_call: TRBJ2-2; clone_size: NA; cdr3_aa: CASSFRDRGLYGELFF; cdr3_nt: TGTGCCAGCAGTTTCCGGGACAGGGGGCTTTACGGGGAGCTGTTTTTT
d_call: NA; v_call: TRBV7-9; j_call: TRBJ2-3; clone_size: NA; cdr3_aa: CASSFGIREADTQYF; cdr3_nt: TGTGCCAGCAGCTTTGGGATTAGGGAGGCAGATACGCAGTATTTT
d_call: NA; v_call: TRBV5-8; j_call: TRBJ1-3; clone_size: NA; cdr3_aa: CASSFGGFYGNTIYF; cdr3_nt: TGTGCCAGCAGCTTTGGAGGCTTTTATGGAAACACCATATATTTT
d_call: TRBD1; v_call: TRBV5-1; j_call: TRBJ2-7; clone_size: NA; cdr3_aa: CASSFGPGTGTYEQYF; cdr3_nt: TGCGCCAGCAGCTTTGGGCCCGGGACAGGCACCTACGAGCAGTACTTC